This TCR beta chain appears in the sequencing data of a study of shared clonotypes between healthy human individuals (TCRdb year 2020). Notes on the research overall: A couple of women and a few men aged 18 to 49 years were included in the cohort. For each donor, CD4 naive and CD4 memory were each given three plates, CD8 naive was given two plates, and CD8 memory was given one plate. The study deeply sequenced blood TCR repertoires of about 5 healthy adults to estimate repertoire size and the extent of clonotype sharing between individuals. Different laboratories and diverse techniques were used to prepare libraries and sequence TCR repertoires, to increase sequencing depth and limit assay-specific biases. Leukapheresis yielded between about 0.8 and 8.9 billion PBMCs per donor.

The donors were healthy, HIV-negative adults who had no recently reported acute infections or vaccinations. Every donor was a Caucasian adult living in Nashville, Tennessee, USA. CD4+ T cells were enriched by magnetic negative selection; naive cells were then positively selected on CD45RA, and the negative fraction formed the memory subset. Blood was obtained by leukapheresis, after which PBMCs were separated by Ficoll-Histopaque density gradient centrifugation and cryopreserved in liquid nitrogen vapor phase. Analytical flow cytometry was used to check the purity and quantity of each magnetically sorted T cell population. From each sorted fraction, genomic DNA was isolated and quantified by UV absorbance on a Nanodrop 2000c. Spanning cysteine to phenylalanine, the CDR3 consists of 15 amino acids. The read is trimmed to its CDR3 DNA, 45 bases read in frame from base 1. From a lookup of the germline V gene (reference sequence), CDR1 and CDR2 are LNHNV and YYDKDF. The junction shows trimming of 0 bases on V and 7 bases on J, plus 12 bases between the germline ends.

General conclusions and limits of the study: When a few donors were compared, the shared fraction of clonotypes was around 5% for naive CD4, 3% to 4% for naive CD8, 2% to 2.5% for memory CD4, and 0.4% for memory CD8. The genetic and exposure-history diversity represented was limited by the small number of donors. Compared with non-shared clonotypes, clonotypes shared by all four sorted-subset donors had higher generation probabilities. Naive subsets generally had larger estimated clonotype richness than memory subsets did. Even with the large sequencing depth, rarefaction of the sorted-subset datasets indicated that sequencing was incomplete. Pairwise subsampling led to the expectation that sequencing depth would affect the degree of clonotype sharing among donors. Sampling was limited to blood, and TCR repertoires in tissue likely differ from TCR repertoires in blood.

This clone occurred once. It has no known antigen specificity. No much larger clonotype is one base removed from it; base qualities were not supplied. Using the deep immunoSEQ assay, multiplex PCR amplified TCR CDR3 regions from genomic DNA. Extracted genomic DNA from each cell subset was spread evenly across all wells of several immunoSEQ 96-well plates, with each plate serving as a replicate. Each replicate PCR for sorted subsets received around 0.2 ug genomic DNA, equal to about 30,000 T cell genomes. Purified libraries were quantified with a Qubit 3.0 fluorometer, sized on a Bioanalyzer 2100, and re-quantified with the KAPA Library Quantification kit. A separate single-read 150-cycle Illumina NextSeq 550 flow cell was used to sequence each immunoSEQ 96-well plate. Concerning the study's data processing: Because only junctional sequences without quality scores were contained in the immunoSEQ output, filtering matching that applied to full-length reads could not be performed. Sequences were annotated with PyIR, a Python wrapper for IgBLAST v1.9, and V/J genes and CDR3 were assigned using IMGT germline references. Reads were removed for weak V/J assignments (E-value above 1e-6), missing CDR3, stop codons, out-of-frame junctions, or ambiguous translated residues. V3J clonotypes were defined as sequences sharing an identical inferred V gene, J gene, and CDR3 amino acid sequence. Percentage overlap between repertoires was computed as shared unique clonotypes divided by the size of the smaller repertoire. Three approaches were used to assess repertoire richness: RTK rarefaction, the Chao1 estimator, and Recon v2.1 estimates of unobserved clonotypes. For all TCRbeta clonotypes obtained by the gDNA method from several donors, generation probabilities were computed with OLGA. TCRdb retrieved this table from immuneACCESS and kept in-frame rearrangements only. Not all clones are present; in checked studies, unresolved V genes account for under half, and no reason is known for the remainder. V, J and clone size reflect that table, while D and trimming were determined from the DNA. This sample lists millions of clones; around 90% were detected once. The ten largest clones take up around 0.14% of the sample.

This chain is built from TRBV15 and TRBJ2-2; no D gene call is confident. The specimen sequenced was naive CD4+ T cells sorted from blood. The meaning of the sample's cell subset or site label: CD45RA+ positively selected. The source is a man younger than 30 in good health. The sequenced DNA: TGTGCCACCAGCAGAGATCTAAACGTTGTCGGGGAGCTGTTTTTT. This yields the protein CATSRDLNVVGELFF.